This paragraph covers one TCR beta chain sequence. Its antigen is still unknown. The entry originates in a study of early T cells in non-severe SARS-CoV-2 infection. As for the study in general: The chains were unpaired, and the sequenced material was bulk RNA from unsorted whole blood. Study-level results: In VDJdb matching, anti-spike CD8 responses were favored while private and CD4 specificities went missing.

With 2 bases removed from V and 7 bases from J, the gap between germline ends came to 9 bases. The CDR3 runs to 13 residues. Germline CDR1 reads SGHDN; CDR2 reads FVKESK. Attached unique molecular identifiers marked individual cDNA molecules. TCRdb reprocessed the 5' RACE reads via MiXCR and lists one record per CDR3 protein. The sample has some 53,000 distinct CDR3 sequences; 7% to 9% are singletons. The chain employs TRBV14 and TRBJ2-1; D call uncertain. The origin of this receptor is an adult who was a healthcare worker with PCR-confirmed SARS-CoV-2 infection or an uninfected control (not recorded which). Material: whole blood. The CDR3: CASSQISRNEQFF. CDR3 bases: TGTGCCAGCAGCCAAATCAGTAGGAATGAGCAGTTCTTC.